This TCR beta chain appears in the sequencing data of a study of blood T cell repertoires in COVID-19. About the study: Material from acute and convalescent COVID-19 was sourced from the United States, Italy and Spain. PBMCs, B-cell-depleted T cells, or T cells provided the cDNA or gDNA that made up the material.

Original handling: Estimation of nucleated cell counts relied on the amplification of reference gene primers. Assay: immunoSEQ multiplex PCR; the TCRdb copy retains only in-frame clones and omits some. V and J calls plus clone size are reproduced from that table; the DNA served to infer D and trimming. The repertoire holds fewer than 300,000 clones, over 75% seen once, with 0.87% in the top ten. During active infection, Seattle patients enrolled and were then monitored through disease. To note about this clone: The sample carries other DNA sequences with the same CDR3.

CDR3 length: 12 amino acids. V shed 4 bases and J 4 bases; nucleotides not matched to a gene: 2. Looked up from germline, CDR1 is SQVTM and CDR2 is ANQGSEA. Sample: peripheral blood. The chain is built from TRBV29-1 and TRBJ1-1, with 8 bases identical to TRBD1. This clonotype was sampled from a human donor with COVID-19, enrolled during active disease. The donor label of this sample is uncertain. The CDR3 bases are TGCAGCGTTGGAGGGACAGGCACTGAAGCTTTCTTT. It encodes CSVGGTGTEAFF.